Described below is a single T cell receptor beta chain sequence and its context. These data are taken from a study of cytomegalovirus exposure and HLA in healthy donors. The PCR had 60 Vbeta and 13 Jbeta primers. The assay was immunoSEQ multiplex PCR, and TCRdb's table has in-frame clones only and misses some. The sample carries about 89,000 clones, under 85% recorded once. The sequence derives from a male donor in good health and CMV-seronegative. Specimen: PBMCs.

CDR3: CAISVKGDDNGGYTF. The CDR3 DNA is TGTGCCATCAGTGTTAAGGGAGACGACAACGGGGGCTACACCTTC. The genes are TRBV10-3 and TRBJ1-2; unclear D gene. The CDR3 has 15 amino acids. Germline V gene lookup returns CDR1 ENHRY and CDR2 SYGVKD. Trimming cost V 4 bases and J 8 bases, with 20 bases left between them.